Reported below is one TCR beta chain. This sample stems from a study of cytomegalovirus exposure and HLA in healthy donors. The PCR was carried out with 60 Vbeta primers and 13 Jbeta primers. Sequencing was performed with immunoSEQ multiplex PCR; in TCRdb, only in-frame clones are kept and a portion is missing. The sample has just over 20,000 clones; the top ten hold around a fifth. V shed 2 bases, J shed 0 bases, and the junction held 12 bases outside the gene matches. The germline gives CDR1 MGHRA, CDR2 YSYEKL. The CDR3 sequence is 19 residues long. This chain uses TRBV4-1 with TRBJ2-3; 9 bases are a match to TRBD1. Sequenced material: PBMCs. This TCR was sampled from a man aged 55 to 69 in good health and CMV-seropositive. CDR3 protein: CASSQKGQGLGASTDTQYF. Written as DNA, the CDR3 is TGCGCCAGCAGCCAAAAAGGACAGGGGCTTGGGGCTAGCACAGATACGCAGTATTTT.